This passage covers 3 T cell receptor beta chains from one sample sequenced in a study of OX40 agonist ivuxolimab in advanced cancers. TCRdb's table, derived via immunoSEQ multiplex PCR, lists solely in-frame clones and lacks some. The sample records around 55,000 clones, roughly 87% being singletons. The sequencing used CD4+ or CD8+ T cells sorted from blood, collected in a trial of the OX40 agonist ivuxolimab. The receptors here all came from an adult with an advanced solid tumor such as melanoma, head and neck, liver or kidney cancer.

The chain's CDR3 is CASSRNVNRGDNEQFF. As DNA, the CDR3 is TGCGCCAGCAGCCGGAACGTGAATAGGGGGGACAATGAGCAGTTCTTC. The chain couples TRBV4-3 to TRBJ2-1; D might be TRBD1 or TRBD2, each matching 6 bases. Trimming removed 4 bases at V and 5 bases at J, with 18 bases between. The CDR3 runs 16 residues. Germline values: CDR1 LGHNA, CDR2 YSLEER.

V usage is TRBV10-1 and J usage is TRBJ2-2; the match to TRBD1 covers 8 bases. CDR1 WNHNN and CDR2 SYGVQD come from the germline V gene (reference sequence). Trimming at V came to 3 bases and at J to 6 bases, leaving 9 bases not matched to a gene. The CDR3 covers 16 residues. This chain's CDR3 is CASSDRTGFDAGELFF. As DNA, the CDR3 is TGCGCCAGCAGTGACAGGACAGGGTTTGACGCCGGGGAGCTGTTTTTT.

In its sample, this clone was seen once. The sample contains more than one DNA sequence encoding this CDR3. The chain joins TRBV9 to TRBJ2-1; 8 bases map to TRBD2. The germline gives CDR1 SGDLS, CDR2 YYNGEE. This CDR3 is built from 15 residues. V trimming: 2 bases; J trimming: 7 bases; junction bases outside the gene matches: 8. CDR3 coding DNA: TGTGCCAGCAGCGTCGGTAGCGGGACCTCGAATGAGCAGTTCTTC. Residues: CASSVGSGTSNEQFF.